One and the same sample provided the 19 T cell receptor beta chains below, sequenced in a study of T cell changes during pregnancy in multiple sclerosis. Profiling relied on immunoSEQ multiplex PCR, and the TCRdb table lists in-frame clones only, not all of them. Among 58,000 or so clones, about nine tenths were seen once, and the ten largest hold 0.38%. Sample: CD4+ T cells from peripheral blood mononuclear cells, taken in the third trimester of pregnancy. The source of these receptors is a female donor with multiple sclerosis, enrolled in a pregnancy study.

The chain couples TRBV6-5 to TRBJ2-2, with 10 bases matching TRBD1. The CDR3 contains 16 residues. CDR1 is MNHEY and CDR2 is SVGAGI in the germline V gene. Trimming removed 2 bases from V and 7 bases from J; junction bases left unmatched: 7. The CDR3 is CASSYPTGGGFGELFF. The CDR3, as DNA: TGTGCCAGCAGTTACCCGACAGGGGGCGGGTTCGGGGAGCTGTTTTTT.

The CDR3 protein is CASSLGGGGYNEQFF. The CDR3 nucleotides read TGTGCCAGCAGCTTGGGTGGGGGGGGTTACAATGAGCAGTTCTTC. V is TRBV5-4 and J is TRBJ2-1, with 7 bases aligning to TRBD2. With V trimmed by 0 bases and J by 4 bases, 4 bases remained unmatched. The germline CDR1 and CDR2 sequences are SGHNT and YYREEE (reference sequence). This CDR3 is 15 amino acids long. Supplemented by reference TRBV5-4 and TRBJ2-1, the full variable domain reads ETGVTQSPTHLIKTRGQQVTLRCSSQSGHNTVSWYQQALGQGPQFIFQYYREEENGRGNFPPRFSGLQFPNYSSELNVNALELDDSALYLCASSLGGGGYNEQFFGPGTRLTVL.

The CDR3 loop reads CASSLAGTGAYEQYF. CDR3 bases: TGTGCCAGCAGCTTAGCAGGGACAGGAGCCTACGAGCAGTACTTC. This chain joins TRBV7-2 and TRBJ2-7; 8 positions match TRBD1. Germline V gene data show CDR1 as SGHTA and CDR2 as FQGNSA. The CDR3 spans 15 residues. V lost 0 bases and J lost 2; bases outside the gene matches: 3. The full variable domain, with the rest looked up from reference TRBV7-2 and TRBJ2-7, is GAGVSQSPSNKVTEKGKDVELRCDPISGHTALYWYRQSLGQGLEFLIYFQGNSAPDKSGLPSDRFSAERTGGSVSTLTIQRTQQEDSAVYLCASSLAGTGAYEQYFGPGTRLTVT.

The V gene is TRBV5-6, the J gene TRBJ1-2; a weak D match, TRBD1 (5 bases). The germline V gene encodes CDR1 SGHDT and CDR2 YYEEEE. The ends were cut back, 2 bases at V and 8 bases at J, with 10 bases in the middle. The CDR3 is made up of 12 amino acids. The CDR3 bases are TGTGCCAGCAGCTTCTCAGGGTACGGCTACACCTTC. It codes for CASSFSGYGYTF.

The chain is built from TRBV27 and TRBJ2-7, with 7 bases aligning to TRBD1. The J segment lost 2 bases and the V segment lost 3 bases, leaving 4 bases of the junction unmatched. This CDR3 region has 14 residues. Germline V gene data show CDR1 as MNHEY and CDR2 as SMNVEV (reference sequence). As DNA, the CDR3 is TGTGCCAGCAGTTTGCTGGGACAGCCCTACGAGCAGTACTTC. Translating gives CASSLLGQPYEQYF.

This clone has just one count. This CDR3 is also generated by other DNA sequences in the sample. The chain employs TRBV20-1 and TRBJ2-7; D remains unclear. The CDR3 is made up of 11 amino acids. Germline V lookup: CDR1 DFQATT, CDR2 SNEGSKA (reference sequence). The ends were cut back, 0 bases at V and 3 bases at J, with 3 bases in the middle. The CDR3 region is CSARDNYEQYF. In DNA, the CDR3 is TGCAGTGCTAGAGATAACTACGAGCAGTACTTC.

Comment on this clone: This specimen includes other DNA sequences encoding the same CDR3. This chain connects TRBV7-9 to TRBJ1-2, with 9 bases aligning to TRBD1. There are 14 residues in the CDR3. V was clipped by 2 bases and J by 3 bases; unmatched bases: 1. Germline V CDR1 and CDR2: SEHNR, FQNEAQ (reference sequence). The CDR3 reads CASSLRTGDYGYTF. CDR3 DNA sequence: TGTGCCAGCAGCTTACGGACAGGGGACTATGGCTACACCTTC. Full variable domain (outside the CDR3, taken from reference TRBV7-9 and TRBJ1-2): DTGVSQNPRHKITKRGQNVTFRCDPISEHNRLYWYRQTLGQGPEFLTYFQNEAQLEKSRLLSDRFSAERPKGSFSTLEIQRTEQGDSAMYLCASSLRTGDYGYTFGSGTRLTVV.

The V and J genes are TRBV5-1 and TRBJ2-3; TRBD1 is a possible D gene (6 bases). Germline V CDR1 and CDR2: SGHRS, YFSETQ. This CDR3 comprises 15 residues. V dropped 9 bases and J dropped 7 bases, with 24 bases sitting between them. CDR3 DNA sequence: TGCGCCACCACCCAGGGGCAGGGGACCTTTTATACGCAGTATTTT. Translating it yields CATTQGQGTFYTQYF.

The rearrangement uses TRBV2 and TRBJ2-7, with 7 bases aligning to TRBD1. The junction had 5 bases not matched to a gene; V was cut back by 1 base and J by 2 bases. CDR3 size: 15 residues. CDR1 and CDR2 from the germline V gene are SNHLY and FYNNEI. This chain's CDR3 is CASSEDRGSPYEQYF. In nucleotides, the CDR3 is TGTGCCAGCAGTGAAGACAGGGGTTCCCCCTACGAGCAGTACTTC.

This chain links TRBV5-1 with TRBJ2-5; no clear D. Germline V gene sequence: CDR1 SGHRS, CDR2 YFSETQ. V dropped 1 base and J dropped 5 bases, with 15 bases sitting between them. CDR3 length: 15 amino acids. CDR3 amino acids: CASSLSSGWRETQYF. The CDR3 bases are TGCGCCAGCAGCTTGTCGTCGGGTTGGCGGGAGACCCAGTACTTC.

V usage is TRBV14 and J usage is TRBJ1-3; perhaps TRBD1 as D (5 bases). CDR3 length: 15 residues. The V gene lost 1 base and the J gene lost 6 bases, with 13 bases spanning the gap. CDR1 is SGHDN and CDR2 is FVKESK in the germline V gene. The CDR3 region is CASSQGSGLLNTIYF. CDR3 coding DNA: TGTGCCAGCAGCCAAGGTTCGGGACTGTTAAACACCATATATTTT.

V is TRBV30 and J is TRBJ1-5; the D gene is possibly TRBD1 (6 bases). This CDR3 has 13 residues. V shed 0 bases and J shed 13 bases, with 16 bases lying between them. CDR1 and CDR2 (germline): GTSNPN, SVGIG (reference sequence). DNA for the CDR3: TGTGCCTGGAGTGTTCTTACGACAGGTATGCAGCATTTT. This sequence encodes CAWSVLTTGMQHF. The complete variable domain, with remaining parts taken from reference TRBV30 and TRBJ1-5, reads SQTIHQWPATLVQPVGSPLSLECTVEGTSNPNLYWYRQAAGRGLQLLFYSVGIGQISSEVPQNLSASRPQDRQFILSSKKLLLSDSGFYLCAWSVLTTGMQHFGDGTRLSIL.

This clone showed up just a few times. The chain is built from TRBV6-1 and TRBJ1-4; 9 bases agree with TRBD1. The CDR3 is 15 residues long. The germline V gene encodes CDR1 MNHNS and CDR2 SASEGT. Trimming took 2 bases from V and 8 from J; bases not matched to a gene: 6. CDR3 amino acids: CASSEWGDRVEKLFF. The CDR3 region has the DNA TGTGCCAGCAGTGAATGGGGGGACAGGGTCGAAAAACTGTTTTTT.

The chain combines TRBV10-3 with TRBJ2-2, with a possible D match to TRBD1 (6 bases). CDR1 ENHRY and CDR2 SYGVKD come from the germline V gene. V was shortened by 6 bases and J by 0 bases, with 8 bases between the two germline ends. The CDR3 is 14 amino acids. This CDR3 is CAISDRSNTGELFF. The CDR3 nucleotides read TGTGCCATCAGCGACAGGTCGAACACCGGGGAGCTGTTTTTT.

The gene calls are TRBV7-8 and TRBJ1-2; 8 nucleotides align to TRBD1. Germline trimming cut 1 base from V and 4 bases from J; bases unmatched to any gene: 5. This CDR3 contains 15 residues. CDR1 and CDR2 from the germline V gene are SGHVS and FQNEAQ. The CDR3, as DNA: TGTGCCAGCAGCTTAGTGGCAGGGGGCGGCTATGGCTACACCTTC. Translated, it gives CASSLVAGGGYGYTF.

V gene TRBV19 combines with J gene TRBJ2-7, with a tentative D call TRBD2 (6 bases). V was pared by 5 bases and J by 1 base, with 21 bases between. The CDR3 sequence is 17 residues long. Per the germline V gene, CDR1 is LNHDA and CDR2 is SQIVND (reference sequence). The chain's CDR3 is CASSEGLHGGGSYEQYF. The DNA for the CDR3 is TGTGCCAGTAGTGAGGGACTCCACGGTGGGGGGTCCTACGAGCAGTACTTC.

J is TRBJ1-1 and V is TRBV5-1, with 7 bases fitting TRBD1. With 0 bases clipped from V and 5 bases from J, the junction kept 4 bases outside the gene matches. The V gene's germline CDR1 is SGHRS and CDR2 YFSETQ. This CDR3 has 14 amino acids. CDR3 sequence (DNA): TGCGCCAGCAGCTTGGAACAGGGGAGGACTGAAGCTTTCTTT. It yields the protein CASSLEQGRTEAFF.

V is TRBV19 and J is TRBJ1-1, with TRBD1 identical over 8 bases. Germline assignment: CDR1 LNHDA and CDR2 SQIVND (reference sequence). CDR3 length: 13 residues. V shed 6 bases, J shed 6 bases, and the junction held 6 bases outside the gene matches. The CDR3, as DNA: TGTGCCAGTAGGGCACAGGGGGGGGCTGAAGCTTTCTTT. This translates into CASRAQGGAEAFF.

Details on this clone: The junction differs from germline at one of its ends, possibly a read error. The chain has TRBV5-1 and TRBJ1-1; 7 nucleotides line up with TRBD1. The CDR3 loop spans 15 amino acids. Germline V CDR1 and CDR2: SGHRS, YFSETQ. CDR3 in DNA: TGCGCCAGCAGCTTGGTAACAGGGGAGAACGCTGAAGCTTTCTTT. Amino acid sequence: CASSLVTGENAEAFF.